The sequence of this TCR beta chain was determined in a study of cytomegalovirus exposure and HLA in healthy donors. Study-wide points: The authors later linked a missense DCLRE1C variant to TCR beta V- and J-gene trimming.

With 0 bases removed from V and 4 bases from J, the gap between germline ends came to 7 bases. CDR1 SGHTA and CDR2 FQGTGA come from the germline V gene. The CDR3 contains 13 residues. In its sample, this clone was seen a few times. The antigen remains undetermined. Primers included in the PCR were 60 Vbeta and 13 Jbeta primers. The data were produced by immunoSEQ multiplex PCR, yet TCRdb's version contains in-frame clones alone and is incomplete. The sample lists 120,000 or so clones, about 78% occurring once. This sequence originates from a man aged 25-45 years in good health and CMV-seronegative. The chain uses TRBV7-3 and TRBJ2-7; D not resolved. The sample was PBMCs. The CDR3 DNA reads as TGTGCCAGCAGCTTAACGTACGGGTACGAGCAGTACTTC. Protein: CASSLTYGYEQYF.